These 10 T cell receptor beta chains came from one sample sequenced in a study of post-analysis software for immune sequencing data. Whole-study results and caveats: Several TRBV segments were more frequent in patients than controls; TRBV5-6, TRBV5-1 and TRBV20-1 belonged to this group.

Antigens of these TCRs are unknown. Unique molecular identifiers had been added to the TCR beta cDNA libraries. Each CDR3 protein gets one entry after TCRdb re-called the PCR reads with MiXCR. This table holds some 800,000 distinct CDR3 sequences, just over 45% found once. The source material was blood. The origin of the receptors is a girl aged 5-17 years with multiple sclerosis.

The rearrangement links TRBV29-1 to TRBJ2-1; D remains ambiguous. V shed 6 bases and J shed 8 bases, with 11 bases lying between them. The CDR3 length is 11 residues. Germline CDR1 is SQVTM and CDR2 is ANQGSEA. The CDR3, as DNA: TGCAGCGTCCTGTTTGCTTATGAGCAGTTCTTC. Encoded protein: CSVLFAYEQFF.

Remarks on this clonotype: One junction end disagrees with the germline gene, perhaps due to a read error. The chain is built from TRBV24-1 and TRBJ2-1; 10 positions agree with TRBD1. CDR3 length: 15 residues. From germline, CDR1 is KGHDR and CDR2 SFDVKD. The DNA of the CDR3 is TGTGCCACCAGTAGCACGGGACAGGGGTACAGTGAGCAGTTCTTC. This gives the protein CATSSTGQGYSEQFF.

The CDR3 sequence: CAISDVGEGEQFF. The CDR3 nucleotides are TGTGCCATCAGTGATGTCGGAGAGGGGGAGCAGTTCTTC. This sequence joins TRBV10-3 and TRBJ2-1; either TRBD1 or TRBD2 may supply D (5 bases each). The CDR3 consists of 13 residues. Germline lookup yields CDR1 ENHRY and CDR2 SYGVKD. Between the trimmed V and J ends, which lost 3 bases and 10 bases, there was a span of 13 bases.

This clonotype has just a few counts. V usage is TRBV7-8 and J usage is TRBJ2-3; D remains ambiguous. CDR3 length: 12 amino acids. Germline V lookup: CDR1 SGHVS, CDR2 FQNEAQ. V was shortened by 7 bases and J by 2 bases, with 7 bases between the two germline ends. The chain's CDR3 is CASMGNTDTQYF. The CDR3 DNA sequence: TGTGCCAGCATGGGGAACACAGATACGCAGTATTTT. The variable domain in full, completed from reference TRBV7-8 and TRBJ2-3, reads GAGVSQSPRYKVAKRGQDVALRCDPISGHVSLFWYQQALGQGPEFLTYFQNEAQLDKSGLPSDRFFAERPEGSVSTLKIQRTQQEDSAVYLCASMGNTDTQYFGPGTRLTVL.

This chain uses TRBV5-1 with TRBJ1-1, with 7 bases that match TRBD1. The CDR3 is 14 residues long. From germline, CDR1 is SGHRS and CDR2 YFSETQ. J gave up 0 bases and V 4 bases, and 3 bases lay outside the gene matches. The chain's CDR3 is CASSPGQMNTEAFF. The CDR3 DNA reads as TGCGCCAGCAGCCCGGGACAGATGAACACTGAAGCTTTCTTT.

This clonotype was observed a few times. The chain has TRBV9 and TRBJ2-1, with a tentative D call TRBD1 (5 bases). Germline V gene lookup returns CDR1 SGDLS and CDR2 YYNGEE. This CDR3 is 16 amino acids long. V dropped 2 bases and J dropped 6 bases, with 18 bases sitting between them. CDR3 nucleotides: TGTGCCAGCAGCGTTGAAGGGGAAGCCTCCCTCAATGAGCAGTTCTTC. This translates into CASSVEGEASLNEQFF.

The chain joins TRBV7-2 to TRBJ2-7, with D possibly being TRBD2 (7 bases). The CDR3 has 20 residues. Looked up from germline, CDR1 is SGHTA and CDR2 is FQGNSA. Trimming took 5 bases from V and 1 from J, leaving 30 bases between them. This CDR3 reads CASSRPNPGPRGGGSYEQYF. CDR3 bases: TGTGCCAGCAGCCGGCCCAATCCGGGACCCCGAGGGGGAGGGTCCTACGAGCAGTACTTC.

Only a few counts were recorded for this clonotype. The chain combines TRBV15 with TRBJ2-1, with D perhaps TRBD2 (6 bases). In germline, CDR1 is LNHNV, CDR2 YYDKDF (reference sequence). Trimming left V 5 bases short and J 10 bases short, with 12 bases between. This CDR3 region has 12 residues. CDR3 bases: TGTGCCACCAGCCCTGGCGGGGTCGAGCAGTTCTTC. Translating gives CATSPGGVEQFF.

CDR3 nucleotide sequence: TGCAGCGTTGAACCTATCCCATTTACCGGGGAGCTGTTTTTT. Its protein product is CSVEPIPFTGELFF. V is TRBV29-1 and J is TRBJ2-2, with D unclear. The germline CDR1 and CDR2 sequences are SQVTM and ANQGSEA. V was trimmed by 2 bases and J by 5 bases, leaving 12 bases between them. The CDR3 extends over 14 amino acids.

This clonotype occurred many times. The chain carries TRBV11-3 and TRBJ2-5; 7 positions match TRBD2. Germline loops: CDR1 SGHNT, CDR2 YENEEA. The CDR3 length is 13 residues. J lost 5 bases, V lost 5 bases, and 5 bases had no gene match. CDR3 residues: CASSRSGMETQYF. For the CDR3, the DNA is TGTGCCAGCAGCCGGAGCGGGATGGAGACCCAGTACTTC.